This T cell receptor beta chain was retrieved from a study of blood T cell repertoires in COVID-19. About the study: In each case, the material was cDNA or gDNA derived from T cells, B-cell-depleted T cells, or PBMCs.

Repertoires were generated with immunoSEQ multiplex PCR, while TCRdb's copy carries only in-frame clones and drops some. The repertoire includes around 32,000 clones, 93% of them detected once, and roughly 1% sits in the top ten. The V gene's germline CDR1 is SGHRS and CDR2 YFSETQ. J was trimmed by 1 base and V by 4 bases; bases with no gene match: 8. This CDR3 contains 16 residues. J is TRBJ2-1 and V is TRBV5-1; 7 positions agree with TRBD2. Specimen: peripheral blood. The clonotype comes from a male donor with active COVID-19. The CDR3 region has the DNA TGCGCCAGCAGCCCTCCTGCGCGGGGGTCCTACAATGAGCAGTTCTTC. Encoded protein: CASSPPARGSYNEQFF.